This T cell receptor beta chain was retrieved from a study of vaccination and CD4 T cells after COVID-19. Across the study: Overlapping SARS-CoV-2, HCoV-NL63, HCoV-OC43 and HCoV-229E spike peptides were used to stimulate cells. Findings and limits, study-wide: Convalescent patients had a median roughly 86% of post-vaccine SARS-CoV-2-reactive clones that were detected only after vaccination, not before it.

Notes on this clonotype: The antigen is undetermined.

Sequencing of the DNA from cultured CD4+ T cells was carried out with the Oncomine TCR Beta short-read assay. TCRdb analysed the PCR reads with MiXCR anew, one entry per CDR3 protein. This table holds roughly 23,000 distinct CDR3 sequences, 67% found once. Indicated treatment: approximately 9-day PBMC culture with coronavirus spike peptide pools or control peptides (ViraFEST assay). IL-2 (around 10 IU/ml) and peptide pools (approximately 9.2 ug/ml) were added to cultures of around 2 million PBMCs per well. This TCR was recovered from a human donor who received a COVID-19 vaccine. The sample here was CD4+ T cells from blood, cultured in vitro, taken after SARS-CoV-2 vaccination.

The DNA of the CDR3 is TGCAGTGCCAGAAAGGAAGGGGGCGTCGCCTATGGCTACACCTTC. Amino acids: CSARKEGGVAYGYTF. This sequence joins TRBV20-1 and TRBJ1-2, with TRBD1 matching 7 bases. This CDR3 has 15 residues. The J segment lost 4 bases and the V segment lost 6 bases, leaving 14 bases of the junction unmatched. Germline CDR1 reads DFQATT; CDR2 reads SNEGSKA (reference sequence).